Listed below are T cell receptor beta chains from one sample, sequenced in a study of blood T cell repertoires in COVID-19. Produced via immunoSEQ multiplex PCR; TCRdb's table is partial and in-frame only. The sample includes 250,000 to 300,000 clones, less than 85% of them seen just once. Sequences were obtained from peripheral blood. The receptors shown here come from a man in his sixties who had recovered from COVID-19. CDR3s include the opening cysteine and the closing phenylalanine or tryptophan. The order of the fields is J gene, clone size, D gene, V gene, CDR3 length, CDR3 protein, CDR3 DNA. D genes are given only for firm matches. Size is stated for part of the rows, as once, few or many counts, or as a class when the clone is expanded.

>TRBJ2-4|NA|NA|TRBV5-1|15
CASSREILAKNIQYF
TGCGCCAGCAGCCGAGAGATTCTAGCCAAAAACATTCAGTACTTC
>TRBJ1-1|NA|TRBD1|TRBV5-1|16
CASSWGTGRMNTEAFF
TGCGCCAGCAGCTGGGGGACAGGGCGGATGAACACTGAAGCTTTCTTT
>TRBJ1-1|NA|NA|TRBV28|12
CASSSGSHEAFF
TGTGCCAGCAGTTCGGGGAGTCATGAAGCTTTCTTT
>TRBJ2-1|NA|TRBD2|TRBV9|14
CASSVRTSGGEQFF
TGTGCCAGCAGCGTTCGGACTAGCGGGGGGGAGCAGTTCTTC
>TRBJ1-5|NA|NA|TRBV28|15
CASIKPRTQNQPQHF
TGTGCCAGCATTAAACCCCGGACACAGAATCAGCCCCAGCATTTT
>TRBJ2-4|NA|TRBD1|TRBV28|20
CASSLQQQGTSNRAKNIQYF
TGTGCCAGCAGTTTGCAACAACAGGGGACGAGTAATCGAGCCAAAAACATTCAGTACTTC
>TRBJ1-4|NA|TRBD1|TRBV29-1|13
CSVPGQGEEKLFF
TGCAGCGTTCCAGGACAGGGAGAGGAAAAACTGTTTTTT
>TRBJ1-1|once|NA|TRBV9|14
CASSVVPVFSEAFF
TGTGCCAGCAGCGTAGTTCCAGTATTCTCTGAAGCTTTCTTT
>TRBJ1-6|NA|NA|TRBV19|14
CASSIRGRDSPLHF
TGTGCCAGTAGTATCAGGGGACGAGACTCACCCCTCCACTTT
>TRBJ2-7|NA|NA|TRBV6-5|12
CASSKSVYEQYF
TGTGCCAGCAGTAAGTCGGTCTACGAGCAGTACTTC
>TRBJ2-5|NA|TRBD1|TRBV7-2|14
CASSLAGGGETQYF
TGTGCCAGCAGCTTAGCAGGGGGCGGAGAGACCCAGTACTTC
>TRBJ2-3|NA|TRBD2|TRBV3-1/TRBV3-2|17
CASSQDITKRGLDTQYF
TGTGCCAGCAGCCAAGATATCACAAAGCGGGGGTTAGATACGCAGTATTTT
>TRBJ1-2|NA|TRBD1|TRBV29-1|15
CSVEDRGRANYGYTF
TGCAGCGTTGAGGACAGGGGGAGAGCTAACTATGGCTACACCTTC
>TRBJ1-6|NA|NA|TRBV18|15
CASSPEARINSPLHF
TGTGCCAGCTCACCCGAGGCCCGGATTAATTCACCCCTCCACTTT
>TRBJ1-3|NA|NA|TRBV24-1|15
CATSAPAADGQTIYF
TGTGCCACCAGTGCCCCGGCGGCAGACGGACAAACCATATATTTT
>TRBJ1-1|NA|NA|TRBV6-5|12
CATRLMNTEAFF
TGTGCCACAAGACTGATGAACACTGAAGCTTTCTTT
>TRBJ1-1|NA|NA|TRBV18|15
CASSPDRQINTEAFF
TGTGCCAGCTCACCAGATAGACAGATCAACACTGAAGCTTTCTTT
>TRBJ1-1|NA|TRBD1|TRBV29-1|14
CSVVTGGTGTEAFF
TGCAGCGTGGTGACAGGGGGAACGGGGACTGAAGCTTTCTTT
>TRBJ2-7|few|NA|TRBV2|15
CASSEFGQEGYEQYF
TGTGCCAGCAGTGAGTTCGGACAGGAGGGCTACGAGCAGTACTTC
>TRBJ2-2|NA|NA|TRBV5-6|12
CASRLRRGELFF
TGTGCCAGCCGACTTCGTAGAGGGGAGCTGTTTTTT
>TRBJ1-1|NA|NA|TRBV5-1|12
CASSFPGTEAFF
TGCGCCAGCAGCTTTCCAGGAACTGAAGCTTTCTTT
>TRBJ2-1|NA|TRBD1|TRBV7-2|14
CASSLPGQGREQFF
TGTGCCAGCAGCTTACCGGGACAGGGTCGAGAGCAGTTCTTC
>TRBJ1-5|NA|NA|TRBV27|16
CASRDSDRDSNQPQHF
TGTGCCAGCAGAGACTCCGACCGAGATAGCAATCAGCCCCAGCATTTT
>TRBJ2-2|NA|TRBD2|TRBV7-2|14
CASERGTGTGELFF
TGTGCCAGCGAGCGGGGGACGGGGACCGGGGAGCTGTTTTTT
>TRBJ2-5|NA|TRBD2|TRBV28|17
CASSSPQLAGATGTQYF
TGTGCCAGCAGTTCGCCCCAACTAGCGGGGGCCACAGGGACCCAGTACTTC
>TRBJ1-2|NA|TRBD1|TRBV4-2|15
CASSSPTGTAYGYTF
TGTGCCAGCAGCTCCCCAACCGGGACAGCCTATGGCTACACCTTC
>TRBJ2-7|NA|NA|TRBV14|12
CASKDGGYEQYF
TGTGCCTCAAAGGACGGGGGCTACGAGCAGTACTTC
>TRBJ1-3|NA|NA|TRBV3-1/TRBV3-2|18
CASSQVSRGGLYGNTIYF
TGTGCCAGCAGCCAAGTATCTCGGGGGGGGCTCTATGGAAACACCATATATTTT
>TRBJ2-7|NA|TRBD1|TRBV5-5|15
CASSFGDRGSYEQYF
TGTGCCAGCAGCTTTGGGGACAGGGGTTCCTACGAGCAGTACTTC
>TRBJ1-6|NA|NA|TRBV3-1/TRBV3-2|14
CASSRGFGNSPLHF
TGTGCCAGCAGCCGCGGGTTCGGAAATTCACCCCTCCACTTT
>TRBJ2-2|NA|TRBD1|TRBV6-2/TRBV6-3|16
CASSYNRGRVTGELFF
TGTGCCAGCAGTTACAACAGGGGGCGCGTCACCGGGGAGCTGTTTTTT
>TRBJ2-1|NA|NA|TRBV9|14
CASSVGEAGAEQFF
TGTGCCAGCAGCGTAGGGGAGGCCGGCGCTGAGCAGTTCTTC
>TRBJ2-5|NA|TRBD2|TRBV2|15
CASSELGGNQETQYF
TGTGCCAGCAGTGAATTGGGGGGGAACCAAGAGACCCAGTACTTC